Listed here are 7 T cell receptor beta chains from one sample, sequenced in a study of cytomegalovirus exposure and HLA in healthy donors. Both 60 Vbeta primers and 13 Jbeta primers went into the PCR. The protocol was immunoSEQ multiplex PCR, while the TCRdb copy is restricted to in-frame clones and leaves out a portion. The sample lists about 130,000 clones; around three quarters were seen once. Sequencing was performed on PBMCs. The receptors originated from a woman aged 50 to 60 in good health and CMV-seronegative.

The V and J genes are TRBV18 and TRBJ1-4; possibly TRBD1 for D (5 bases). Germline CDR1 and CDR2: KGHSH and LQKENI. V was clipped by 1 base and J by 8 bases, with 14 bases between them. The CDR3 spans 15 residues. As DNA, the CDR3 is TGTGCCAGCTCACCACGGCCAGGGTTGAACGAAAAACTGTTTTTT. It yields the protein CASSPRPGLNEKLFF. The complete variable domain, with remaining parts taken from reference TRBV18 and TRBJ1-4, reads NAGVMQNPRHLVRRRGQEARLRCSPMKGHSHVYWYRQLPEEGLKFMVYLQKENIIDESGMPKERFSAEFPKEGPSILRIQQVVRGDSAAYFCASSPRPGLNEKLFFGSGTQLSVL.

The rearrangement links TRBV28 to TRBJ2-3; 8 bases map to TRBD2. Germline V lookup: CDR1 MDHEN, CDR2 SYDVKM. V lost 5 bases, J lost 6 bases, and 13 bases stayed unmatched. CDR3 length: 16 residues. CDR3 loop: CASSPAGTRGRDTQYF. As DNA, the CDR3 is TGTGCCAGCAGTCCCGCCGGGACTAGGGGACGGGATACGCAGTATTTT.

CDR3 in amino acids: CASSSFNYGYTF. Written as DNA, the CDR3 is TGTGCCAGCAGTTCTTTTAACTATGGCTACACCTTC. The V call is TRBV6-5, the J call TRBJ1-2; D call uncertain. Between the trimmed V and J ends, which lost 4 bases and 1 base, there was a span of 4 bases. This CDR3 contains 12 residues. The germline V gene encodes CDR1 MNHEY and CDR2 SVGAGI.

V gene TRBV5-1 combines with J gene TRBJ1-5; D is possibly TRBD1 (5 bases). Germline V gene sequence: CDR1 SGHRS, CDR2 YFSETQ. With 0 bases removed from V and 3 bases from J, the gap between germline ends came to 10 bases. This CDR3 is built from 15 residues. CDR3 sequence (DNA): TGCGCCAGCAGCTTGGAGGGGCATGACAATCAGCCCCAGCATTTT. As protein: CASSLEGHDNQPQHF.

This clone was seen a handful of times. The genes are TRBV7-2 and TRBJ1-1, with unresolved D. The CDR3 spans 15 residues. Germline lookup yields CDR1 SGHTA and CDR2 FQGNSA. Trimming took 5 bases from V and 7 from J, leaving 20 bases between them. The DNA for the CDR3 is TGTGCCAGCAGCCTTCAAGACCGGGTCCCAGATGAAGCTTTCTTT. Translating gives CASSLQDRVPDEAFF.

This sequence joins TRBV5-1 and TRBJ2-7, with TRBD2 identical over 14 bases. The germline gives CDR1 SGHRS, CDR2 YFSETQ. Germline trimming cut 6 bases from V and 5 bases from J; bases unmatched to any gene: 7. This CDR3 contains 15 residues. This CDR3 is CASTSEGLAGDEQYF. CDR3 nucleotides: TGCGCCAGCACCTCCGAGGGACTAGCGGGAGACGAGCAGTACTTC.

This clone was seen a single time. The chain carries TRBV7-6 and TRBJ2-3; D perhaps matches TRBD1 (6 bases). Germline values: CDR1 SGHVS, CDR2 FNYEAQ. The CDR3 covers 14 residues. The V end lost 4 bases, the J end lost 13 bases, and 21 bases lay between the germline ends. The CDR3 DNA reads as TGTGCCAGCAGCTCACGCGCGCTGCCGGGACATGAGTATTTT. Amino acids: CASSSRALPGHEYF.